These 25 T cell receptor beta chains share one sample of origin, sequenced in a study of cytomegalovirus exposure and HLA in healthy donors. This PCR relied on a set of 60 Vbeta primers and 13 Jbeta primers. Libraries were prepared by immunoSEQ multiplex PCR; TCRdb keeps only in-frame clonotypes and omits some of them. This sample has around 140,000 clones; around a tenth occur once, and the top ten carry about 1.9%. Sequenced input: PBMCs. Receptor source: a man aged 45-65 years in good health and CMV-seronegative.

The chain has TRBV7-2 and TRBJ1-1; D not resolved. This CDR3 contains 14 residues. The V end lost 1 base, the J end lost 11 bases, and 17 bases lay between the germline ends. Looked up from germline, CDR1 is SGHTA and CDR2 is FQGNSA. CDR3 loop: CASSLVLGGSAAFF. CDR3 DNA sequence: TGTGCCAGCAGCTTAGTATTAGGAGGGAGTGCGGCTTTCTTT.

This chain uses TRBV30 with TRBJ2-3; TRBD2 agrees at 11 bases. Germline CDR1 GTSNPN, CDR2 SVGIG (reference sequence). With V trimmed by 5 bases and J by 4 bases, 11 bases remained unmatched. This CDR3 has 16 amino acids. The CDR3 loop reads CAWGPLAGGGPDTQYF. The CDR3 DNA is TGTGCCTGGGGGCCCCTAGCGGGAGGAGGGCCAGATACGCAGTATTTT.

The CDR3 DNA follows: TGTGCCAGCAGCTTGAAGCAGGGGCGCGTAACTGAAGCTTTCTTT. Residues: CASSLKQGRVTEAFF. V usage is TRBV5-4 and J usage is TRBJ1-1; TRBD1 might be the D (6 bases). V was shortened by 1 base and J by 5 bases, with 15 bases between the two germline ends. The CDR3 is made up of 15 amino acids. From germline, CDR1 is SGHNT and CDR2 YYREEE (reference sequence).

This chain uses TRBV19 with TRBJ2-3; 12 bases agree with TRBD1. The V and J ends lost 6 bases and 3 bases, in that order; junction bases with no gene match: 1. CDR1 and CDR2 from the germline V gene are LNHDA and SQIVND (reference sequence). The CDR3 has 14 residues. The CDR3 bases are TGTGCCAGTAGGGGACAGGGGGCAACAGATACGCAGTATTTT. Its protein product is CASRGQGATDTQYF.

This clone was counted a few times. V usage is TRBV5-4 and J usage is TRBJ1-5, with a tentative D call TRBD1 (5 bases). Germline V gene data show CDR1 as SGHNT and CDR2 as YYREEE (reference sequence). The length of the CDR3 is 17 residues. Trimming shortened V by 2 bases and J by 2 bases, and 17 bases separated the two germline ends. CDR3 sequence (DNA): TGTGCCAGCAGCTTTGGGGGTCCGCGGGGGGGCAATCAGCCCCAGCATTTT. It yields the protein CASSFGGPRGGNQPQHF.

The chain combines TRBV6-1 with TRBJ2-1; 10 bases line up with TRBD1. The germline V gene encodes CDR1 MNHNS and CDR2 SASEGT. Trimming at V came to 5 bases and at J to 7 bases, leaving 8 bases not matched to a gene. The CDR3 spans 15 residues. This CDR3 reads CASSPRTGGQNEQFF. CDR3 coding DNA: TGTGCCAGCAGTCCCCGGACAGGGGGGCAGAATGAGCAGTTCTTC.

The CDR3 DNA reads as TGTGCCACCTTGGGCTCCGGGGCTAATGAAAAACTGTTTTTT. Translating gives CATLGSGANEKLFF. The J gene is TRBJ1-4, the V gene TRBV15; no firm D call. V was clipped by 8 bases and J by 3 bases, with 13 bases between them. The CDR3 extends over 14 amino acids. The germline CDR1 and CDR2 sequences are LNHNV and YYDKDF (reference sequence).

As concerns this clone: The junction departs from the called germline gene at one end, perhaps through a read error. The CDR3 DNA follows: TGTGCTAGCAGTTTTACCGCGGACAGGGCCAAAAACATTCAGTACTTC. It specifies CASSFTADRAKNIQYF. The chain uses TRBV6-5 and TRBJ2-4; 7 positions agree with TRBD1. This CDR3 spans 16 amino acids. Germline lookup yields CDR1 MNHEY and CDR2 SVGAGI.

This clone was counted between two and nine times. The DNA for the CDR3 is TGTGCCAGCAGCTGGACAGCCCGACGGGGAACTGAAGCTTTCTTT. This sequence encodes CASSWTARRGTEAFF. The rearrangement links TRBV7-9 to TRBJ1-1; a possible D gene is TRBD1 (6 bases). CDR3 size: 15 residues. V was trimmed by 4 bases and J by 5 bases, leaving 17 bases between them. The germline V gene has CDR1 SEHNR and CDR2 FQNEAQ (reference sequence).

The V gene is TRBV15, the J gene TRBJ2-2; D is perhaps TRBD2 (5 bases). CDR3 length equals 14 residues. Trimming left V 3 bases short and J 7 bases short, with 12 bases between. Germline CDR1 and CDR2: LNHNV and YYDKDF (reference sequence). The DNA for the CDR3 is TGTGCCACCAGCAGTGCGACTATTAACGGGGAGCTGTTTTTT. Translation gives CATSSATINGELFF.

This clone was observed a few times. The chain couples TRBV29-1 to TRBJ2-1, with no clear D. The CDR3 has 11 amino acids. V dropped 7 bases and J dropped 6 bases, with 10 bases sitting between them. Germline V gene sequence: CDR1 SQVTM, CDR2 ANQGSEA. This CDR3 is CSAPTFNEQFF. As DNA, the CDR3 is TGCAGCGCTCCGACTTTCAATGAGCAGTTCTTC.

V and J are TRBV7-2 and TRBJ2-1, with D tentatively TRBD2 (5 bases). V lost 2 bases and J lost 5, with 10 bases in between. The germline V gene encodes CDR1 SGHTA and CDR2 FQGNSA. The CDR3 consists of 14 residues. In DNA form, the CDR3 reads TGTGCCAGCAGCTTACGGCTAGCAAACAATGAGCAGTTCTTC. Encoded protein: CASSLRLANNEQFF. Filled out from reference TRBV7-2 and TRBJ2-1, the complete variable domain reads GAGVSQSPSNKVTEKGKDVELRCDPISGHTALYWYRQSLGQGLEFLIYFQGNSAPDKSGLPSDRFSAERTGGSVSTLTIQRTQQEDSAVYLCASSLRLANNEQFFGPGTRLTVL.

Only a few counts were recorded for this clone. The rearrangement joins TRBV7-6 to TRBJ2-3; TRBD2 aligns across 9 bases. The CDR3 runs to 14 residues. Losses at the gene ends were 5 bases for V and 7 bases for J; bases not matched to a gene: 7. CDR1 SGHVS and CDR2 FNYEAQ come from the germline V gene. As DNA, the CDR3 is TGTGCCAGCAGCCCTAGCGGGGATTTTAATACGCAGTATTTT. This encodes CASSPSGDFNTQYF.

The chain combines TRBV4-1 with TRBJ2-1, with TRBD2 identical over 12 bases. CDR3 length: 19 residues. Per the germline V gene, CDR1 is MGHRA and CDR2 is YSYEKL. After removal of 0 bases from V and 4 bases from J, the junction contained 10 bases not matched to a gene. CDR3 in DNA: TGCGCCAGCAGCCAAGATGGCCTAGCGGGGGGGCCTCGGTACAATGAGCAGTTCTTC. This encodes CASSQDGLAGGPRYNEQFF.

Notes on this clone: Different DNA sequences within this sample yield the same CDR3. This chain connects TRBV29-1 to TRBJ1-1; D unclear. Germline V gives CDR1 SQVTM, CDR2 ANQGSEA. Trimming removed 6 bases at V and 3 bases at J, with 5 bases between. The CDR3 length is 10 residues. CDR3 nucleotides: TGCAGCGTCGGGGACACTGAAGCTTTCTTT. It yields the protein CSVGDTEAFF.

V is TRBV7-9 and J is TRBJ2-1, with a tentative D call TRBD1 (6 bases). CDR1 and CDR2 (germline): SEHNR, FQNEAQ (reference sequence). This CDR3 region has 15 residues. The V and J ends lost 4 bases and 9 bases respectively, with 19 bases between them. CDR3 bases: TGTGCCAGCAGCTCGGACCAATTACAGGGTACTGAGCAGTTCTTC. Residues: CASSSDQLQGTEQFF.

This clone has a handful of counts. This chain joins TRBV2 and TRBJ2-1, with D possibly being TRBD1 (6 bases). Trimming pared 6 bases from V and 1 base from J, leaving 10 bases between. The CDR3 sequence is 14 residues long. The germline V gene encodes CDR1 SNHLY and CDR2 FYNNEI. The chain's CDR3 is CASSYRVSYNEQFF. In DNA, the CDR3 is TGTGCCAGCAGCTACAGGGTTTCCTACAATGAGCAGTTCTTC.

This clone was observed a handful of times. This sequence joins TRBV5-1 and TRBJ2-5; possible D gene TRBD2, 5 bases. Trimming cost V 3 bases and J 4 bases, with 25 bases left between them. This CDR3 is built from 18 residues. Germline CDR1 SGHRS, CDR2 YFSETQ. CDR3 sequence reads: CASSSTWSLRGAGETQYF. The DNA of the CDR3 is TGCGCCAGCAGCTCGACCTGGAGTCTTCGGGGAGCCGGAGAGACCCAGTACTTC.

The V call is TRBV5-4, the J call TRBJ2-3, with TRBD2 matching 7 bases. The CDR3 covers 13 residues. After removal of 10 bases from V and 2 bases from J, the junction contained 7 bases not matched to a gene. Germline CDR1 and CDR2: SGHNT and YYREEE (reference sequence). The CDR3 here is CAGAGRHTDTQYF. The CDR3 DNA is TGTGCCGGAGCGGGACGGCACACAGATACGCAGTATTTT.

The CDR3 protein is CASSESHTEAFF. The CDR3 nucleotides are TGTGCCAGCAGTGAGAGCCACACTGAAGCTTTCTTT. The chain couples TRBV2 to TRBJ1-1; D remains unclear. Trimming left V 3 bases short and J 3 bases short, with 5 bases between. This CDR3 spans 12 amino acids. Germline V lookup: CDR1 SNHLY, CDR2 FYNNEI.

CDR3 in amino acids: CASSEFRTGEKLFF. Written as DNA, the CDR3 is TGCGCCAGCAGTGAGTTCCGTACAGGGGAAAAACTGTTTTTT. The chain combines TRBV10-1 with TRBJ1-4; TRBD1 is a possible D gene (6 bases). V was cut by 1 base and J by 8 bases, with 11 bases left in between. Germline assignment: CDR1 WNHNN and CDR2 SYGVQD (reference sequence). The CDR3 runs 14 residues.

This clone showed up just a few times. This sequence joins TRBV6-6 and TRBJ2-1; 9 bases agree with TRBD1. This CDR3 spans 14 amino acids. V dropped 10 bases and J dropped 10; count of bases not matched to a gene: 14. The V gene's germline CDR1 is MNHNY and CDR2 SVGAGI (reference sequence). The CDR3 spells CATSGTGPGGEQFF. The CDR3, as DNA: TGTGCCACCTCCGGGACAGGGCCCGGCGGGGAGCAGTTCTTC.

This clone was observed a handful of times. The chain recombines TRBV19 with TRBJ2-2, with D tentatively TRBD1 (6 bases). The CDR3 loop spans 14 amino acids. V lost 7 bases and J lost 5, with 14 bases in between. Germline-derived CDR1 and CDR2 are LNHDA and SQIVND (reference sequence). CDR3 sequence (DNA): TGTGCCAGTACCCTCGGGACACCGACCGGGGAGCTGTTTTTT. It codes for CASTLGTPTGELFF. The full variable domain, with the rest looked up from reference TRBV19 and TRBJ2-2, is DGGITQSPKYLFRKEGQNVTLSCEQNLNHDAMYWYRQDPGQGLRLIYYSQIVNDFQKGDIAEGYSVSREKKESFPLTVTSAQKNPTAFYLCASTLGTPTGELFFGEGSRLTVL.

This sequence joins TRBV29-1 and TRBJ1-2; 7 positions match TRBD1. Germline CDR1 SQVTM, CDR2 ANQGSEA. CDR3 length: 14 amino acids. The V gene end was trimmed by 6 bases and the J gene end by 0 bases; junction bases not matched to a gene: 7. The CDR3 region has the DNA TGCAGCGTGGCCGGGACAGCTCCTAACTATGGCTACACCTTC. Translated, it gives CSVAGTAPNYGYTF.

The table lists this clone with a few counts. The chain recombines TRBV4-2 with TRBJ1-2, with TRBD1 matching 8 bases. CDR3 size: 16 residues. The J segment lost 4 bases and the V segment lost 4 bases, leaving 11 bases of the junction unmatched. Germline V gene sequence: CDR1 LGHNA, CDR2 YNFKEQ. The chain's CDR3 is CASSPFVDREVYGYTF. DNA for the CDR3: TGTGCCAGCAGCCCCTTCGTGGACAGGGAAGTCTATGGCTACACCTTC.